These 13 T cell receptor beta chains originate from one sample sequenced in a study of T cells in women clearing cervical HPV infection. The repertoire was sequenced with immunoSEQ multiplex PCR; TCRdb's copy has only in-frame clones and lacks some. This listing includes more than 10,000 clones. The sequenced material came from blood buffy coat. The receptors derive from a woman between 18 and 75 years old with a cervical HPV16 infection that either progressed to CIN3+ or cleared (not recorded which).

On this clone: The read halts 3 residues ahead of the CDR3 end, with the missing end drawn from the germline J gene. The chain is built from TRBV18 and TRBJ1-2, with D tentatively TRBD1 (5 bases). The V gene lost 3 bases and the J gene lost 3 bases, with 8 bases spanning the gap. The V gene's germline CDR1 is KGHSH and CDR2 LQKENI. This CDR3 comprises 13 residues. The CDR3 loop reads CASSPRDDYGYTF. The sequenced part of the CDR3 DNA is TGTGCCAGCTCACCCAGGGATGACTATGGC.

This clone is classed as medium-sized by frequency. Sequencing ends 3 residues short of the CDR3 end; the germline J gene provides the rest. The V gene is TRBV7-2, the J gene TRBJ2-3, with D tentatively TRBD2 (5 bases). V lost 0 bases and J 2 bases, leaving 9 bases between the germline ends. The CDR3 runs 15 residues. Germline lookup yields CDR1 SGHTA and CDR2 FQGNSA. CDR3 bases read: TGTGCCAGCAGCTTAGCTTGGCGGGTCACAGATACG. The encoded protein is CASSLAWRVTDT. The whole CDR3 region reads CASSLAWRVTDTQYF.

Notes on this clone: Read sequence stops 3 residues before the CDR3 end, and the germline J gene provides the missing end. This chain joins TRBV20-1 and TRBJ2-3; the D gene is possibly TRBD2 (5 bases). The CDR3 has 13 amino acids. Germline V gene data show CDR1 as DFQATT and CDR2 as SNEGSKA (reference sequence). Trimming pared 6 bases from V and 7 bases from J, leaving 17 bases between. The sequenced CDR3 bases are TGCAGTGCCCCTCCCGCGGGCGGTTATACG. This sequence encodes CSAPPAGGYT. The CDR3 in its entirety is CSAPPAGGYTQYF.

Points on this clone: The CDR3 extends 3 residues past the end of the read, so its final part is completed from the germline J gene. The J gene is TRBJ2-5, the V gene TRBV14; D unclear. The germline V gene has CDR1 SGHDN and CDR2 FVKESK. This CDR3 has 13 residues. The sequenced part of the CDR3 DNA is TGTGCCAGCAGCCAGGTCAACACAGATACC. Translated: CASSQVNTDT. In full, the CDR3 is CASSQVNTDTQYF.

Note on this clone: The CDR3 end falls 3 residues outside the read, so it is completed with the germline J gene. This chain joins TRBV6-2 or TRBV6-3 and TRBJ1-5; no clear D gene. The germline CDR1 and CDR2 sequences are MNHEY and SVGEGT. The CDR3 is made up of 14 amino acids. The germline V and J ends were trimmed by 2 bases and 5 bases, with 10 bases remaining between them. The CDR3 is CASSYENEDQPQHF. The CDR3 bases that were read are TGTGCCAGCAGTTACGAGAACGAGGATCAGCCC.

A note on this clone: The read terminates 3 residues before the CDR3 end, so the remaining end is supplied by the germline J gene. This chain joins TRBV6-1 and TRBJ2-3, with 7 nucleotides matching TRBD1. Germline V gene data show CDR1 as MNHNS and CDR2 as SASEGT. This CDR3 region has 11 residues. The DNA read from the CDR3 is TGTGCCAGCAGTGTGGGACAGCCG. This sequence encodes CASSVGQP. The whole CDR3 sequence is CASSVGQPQYF.

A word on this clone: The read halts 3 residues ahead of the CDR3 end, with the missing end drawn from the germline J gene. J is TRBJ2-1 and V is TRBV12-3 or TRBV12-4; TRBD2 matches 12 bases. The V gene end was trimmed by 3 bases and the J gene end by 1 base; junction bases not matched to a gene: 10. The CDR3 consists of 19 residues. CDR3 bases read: TGTGCCAGCAGTTTCCTCGGACTAGCGGGGTTAAGGTCCTACAATGAG. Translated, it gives CASSFLGLAGLRSYNE. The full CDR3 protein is CASSFLGLAGLRSYNEQFF.

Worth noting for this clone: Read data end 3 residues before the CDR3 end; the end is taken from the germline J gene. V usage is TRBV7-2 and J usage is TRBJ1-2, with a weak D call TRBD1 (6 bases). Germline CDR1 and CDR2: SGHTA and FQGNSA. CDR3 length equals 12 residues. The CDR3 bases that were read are TGTGCCAGCAGGGGGGACACCTACGAC. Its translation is CASRGDTYD. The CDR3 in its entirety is CASRGDTYDYTF.

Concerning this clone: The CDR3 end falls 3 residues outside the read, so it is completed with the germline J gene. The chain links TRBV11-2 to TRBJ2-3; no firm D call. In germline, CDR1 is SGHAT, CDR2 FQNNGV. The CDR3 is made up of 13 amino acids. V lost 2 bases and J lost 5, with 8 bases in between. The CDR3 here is CASSLHSLDTQYF. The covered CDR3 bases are TGTGCCAGCAGCTTACACTCATTAGATACG.

CDR3 DNA (partial): TGTGCCAGCAGCCCGGGACTAGCGGGGGGGCTACATGAG. Amino acids: CASSPGLAGGLHE. The CDR3 in full is CASSPGLAGGLHEQFF. The chain combines TRBV6-2 or TRBV6-3 with TRBJ2-1; 16 nucleotides match TRBD2. The read ends 3 residues shy of where the CDR3 ends; the end is completed using the germline J gene. This CDR3 contains 16 residues. V shed 6 bases, J shed 8 bases, and the junction held 7 bases outside the gene matches. CDR1 MNHEY and CDR2 SVGEGT come from the germline V gene.

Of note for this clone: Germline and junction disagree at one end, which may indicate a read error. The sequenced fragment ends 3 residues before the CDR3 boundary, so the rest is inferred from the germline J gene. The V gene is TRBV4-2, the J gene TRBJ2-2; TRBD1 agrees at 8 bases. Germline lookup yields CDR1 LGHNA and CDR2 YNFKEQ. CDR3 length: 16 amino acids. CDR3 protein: CASSQAGGRLAGELFF. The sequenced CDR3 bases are TGCGCCAGCAGCCAAGCAGGGGGCAGGCTTGCCGGGGAG.

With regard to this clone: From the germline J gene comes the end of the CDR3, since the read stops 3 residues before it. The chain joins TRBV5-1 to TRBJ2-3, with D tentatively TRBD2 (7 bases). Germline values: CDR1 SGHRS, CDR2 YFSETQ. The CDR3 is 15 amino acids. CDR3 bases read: TGCGCCAGCAGCCCCGAACAGGGAGGGCGAGAGACG. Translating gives CASSPEQGGRET. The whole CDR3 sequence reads CASSPEQGGRETQYF. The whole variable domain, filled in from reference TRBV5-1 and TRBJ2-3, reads KAGVTQTPRYLIKTRGQQVTLSCSPISGHRSVSWYQQTPGQGLQFLFEYFSETQRNKGNFPGRFSGRQFSNSRSEMNVSTLELGDSALYLCASSPEQGGRETQYFGPGTRLTVL.

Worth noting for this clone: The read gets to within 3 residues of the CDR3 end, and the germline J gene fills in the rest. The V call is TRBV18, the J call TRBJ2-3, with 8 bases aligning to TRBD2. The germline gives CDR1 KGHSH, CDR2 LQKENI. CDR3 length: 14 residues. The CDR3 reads CASSPPSGGETQYF. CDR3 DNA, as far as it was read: TGTGCCAGCTCACCACCAAGCGGGGGAGAGACG. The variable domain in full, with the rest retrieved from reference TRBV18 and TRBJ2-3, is NAGVMQNPRHLVRRRGQEARLRCSPMKGHSHVYWYRQLPEEGLKFMVYLQKENIIDESGMPKERFSAEFPKEGPSILRIQQVVRGDSAAYFCASSPPSGGETQYFGPGTRLTVL.